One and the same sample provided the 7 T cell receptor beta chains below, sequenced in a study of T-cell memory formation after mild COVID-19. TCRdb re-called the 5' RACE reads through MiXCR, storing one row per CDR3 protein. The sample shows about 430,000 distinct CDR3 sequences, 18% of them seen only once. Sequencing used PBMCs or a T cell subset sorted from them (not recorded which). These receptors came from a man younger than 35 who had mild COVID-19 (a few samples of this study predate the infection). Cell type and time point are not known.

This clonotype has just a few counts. For the CDR3, the DNA is TGTGCCAGCAGCGTAGAGAGTCAAGAGACCCAGTACTTC. It yields the protein CASSVESQETQYF. The chain recombines TRBV9 with TRBJ2-5, with D uncertain. From germline, CDR1 is SGDLS and CDR2 YYNGEE. This CDR3 region has 13 residues. Trimming stripped 0 bases from V and 2 bases from J, with 5 bases between.

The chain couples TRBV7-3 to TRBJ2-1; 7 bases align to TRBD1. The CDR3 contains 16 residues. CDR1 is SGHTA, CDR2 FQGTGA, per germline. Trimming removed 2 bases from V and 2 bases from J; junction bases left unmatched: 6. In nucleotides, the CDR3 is TGTGCCAGCAGCTTATTAGGGCAGGGGGCCTACAATGAGCAGTTCTTC. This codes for CASSLLGQGAYNEQFF.

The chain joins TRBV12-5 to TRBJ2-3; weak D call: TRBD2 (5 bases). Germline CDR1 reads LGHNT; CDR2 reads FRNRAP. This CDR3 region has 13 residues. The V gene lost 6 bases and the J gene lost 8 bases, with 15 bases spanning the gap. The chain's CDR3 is CASGVTERGTQYF. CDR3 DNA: TGTGCTAGTGGCGTAACAGAACGGGGTACGCAGTATTTT.

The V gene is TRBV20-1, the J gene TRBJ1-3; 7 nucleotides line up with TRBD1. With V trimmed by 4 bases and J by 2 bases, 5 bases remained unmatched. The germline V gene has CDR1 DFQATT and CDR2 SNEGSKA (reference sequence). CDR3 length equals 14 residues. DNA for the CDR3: TGCAGTGCTACCGATACAGGGGCTGGAAACACCATATATTTT. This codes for CSATDTGAGNTIYF.

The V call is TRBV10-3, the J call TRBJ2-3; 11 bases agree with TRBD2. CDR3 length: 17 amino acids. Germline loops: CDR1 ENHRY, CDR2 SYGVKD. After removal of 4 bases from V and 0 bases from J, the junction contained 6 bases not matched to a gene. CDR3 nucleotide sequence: TGTGCCATCAGTGGACCGACTAGCGGGACTAGCACAGATACGCAGTATTTT. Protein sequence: CAISGPTSGTSTDTQYF.

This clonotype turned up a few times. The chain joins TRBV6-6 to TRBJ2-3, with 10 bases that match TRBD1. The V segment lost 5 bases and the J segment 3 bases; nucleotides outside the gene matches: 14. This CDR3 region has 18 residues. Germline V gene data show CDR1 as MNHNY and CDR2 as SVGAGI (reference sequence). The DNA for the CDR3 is TGTGCCAGCAGTCTCCGGGACAGGGGAAATTCGGGGACAGATACGCAGTATTTT. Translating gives CASSLRDRGNSGTDTQYF.

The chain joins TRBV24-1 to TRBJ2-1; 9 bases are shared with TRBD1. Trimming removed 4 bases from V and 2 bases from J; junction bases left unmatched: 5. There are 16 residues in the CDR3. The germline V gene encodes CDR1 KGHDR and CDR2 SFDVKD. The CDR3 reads CATSDSGQGTYNEQFF. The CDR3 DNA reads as TGTGCCACCAGTGACTCTGGACAGGGGACCTACAATGAGCAGTTCTTC.